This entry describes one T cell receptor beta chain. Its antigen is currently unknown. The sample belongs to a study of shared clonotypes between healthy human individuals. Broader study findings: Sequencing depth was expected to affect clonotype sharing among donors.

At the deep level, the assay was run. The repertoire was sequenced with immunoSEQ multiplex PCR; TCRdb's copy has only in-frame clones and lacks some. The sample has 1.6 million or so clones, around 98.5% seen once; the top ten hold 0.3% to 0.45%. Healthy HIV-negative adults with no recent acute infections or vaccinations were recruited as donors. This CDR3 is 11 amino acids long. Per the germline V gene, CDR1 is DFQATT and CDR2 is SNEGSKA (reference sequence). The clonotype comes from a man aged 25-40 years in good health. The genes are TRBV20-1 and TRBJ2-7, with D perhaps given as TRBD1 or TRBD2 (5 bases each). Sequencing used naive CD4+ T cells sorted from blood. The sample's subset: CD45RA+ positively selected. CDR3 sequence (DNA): TGCAGGGGTCTCCTGGGGACGGAGCAGTACTTC. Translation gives CRGLLGTEQYF.